Listed here are 23 T cell receptor beta chains from one sample, sequenced in a study of blood T cells in healthy people across ages. The second PCR ran roughly 7 to 12 cycles with a sample-barcoded 5' primer and J-beta primers. Each CDR3 protein is one row after TCRdb ran MiXCR on the 5' RACE reads. This sample has approximately 360,000 distinct CDR3 sequences, with about 52% found just once. Sequencing was performed on blood. Receptor source: a man aged 60 to 75 in good health.

This clonotype showed up just once. A read error may produce the germline difference seen at one junction end. The genes are TRBV6-6 and TRBJ1-2; 11 bases are a match to TRBD1. CDR3 length: 15 amino acids. Germline V gene data show CDR1 as MNHNY and CDR2 as SVGAGI (reference sequence). In DNA, the CDR3 is TGTGCCAGCAGAGGGGGGACAGGGGGGGAAAATGGCTGCACCTTC. Amino acids: CASRGGTGGENGCTF.

This clonotype has only a few counts. This sequence joins TRBV28 and TRBJ2-7; D may match TRBD1 or TRBD2 (5 bases each). Germline V lookup: CDR1 MDHEN, CDR2 SYDVKM. Trimming removed 6 bases from V and 1 base from J, with 13 bases in between. The CDR3 spans 14 residues. The CDR3 DNA sequence: TGTGCCAGCAGGAGGGGCAGCGTTTCCTACGAGCAGTACTTC. Protein sequence: CASRRGSVSYEQYF.

This clonotype was detected a few times. Here the CDR3 reads CASSPAGRLDNSPLHF. The CDR3 DNA sequence: TGTGCCAGCTCACCGGCAGGGCGATTGGATAATTCACCCCTCCACTTT. The chain has TRBV18 and TRBJ1-6; D is possibly TRBD1 (5 bases). Per the germline V gene, CDR1 is KGHSH and CDR2 is LQKENI. With 3 bases removed from V and 5 bases from J, the gap between germline ends came to 14 bases. The CDR3 totals 16 residues. Full variable domain (outside the CDR3, taken from reference TRBV18 and TRBJ1-6): NAGVMQNPRHLVRRRGQEARLRCSPMKGHSHVYWYRQLPEEGLKFMVYLQKENIIDESGMPKERFSAEFPKEGPSILRIQQVVRGDSAAYFCASSPAGRLDNSPLHFGNGTRLTVT.

The J gene is TRBJ1-4, the V gene TRBV27, with 7 positions matching TRBD1. The CDR3 is 15 amino acids. Germline V gene sequence: CDR1 MNHEY, CDR2 SMNVEV (reference sequence). The junction had 9 bases not matched to a gene; V was cut back by 6 bases and J by 5 bases. This CDR3 reads CASRPWGQPNEKLFF. CDR3 in DNA: TGTGCCAGCAGACCTTGGGGACAGCCAAATGAAAAACTGTTTTTT.

The chain employs TRBV5-1 and TRBJ2-5; maybe TRBD2 (7 bases). Germline CDR1 and CDR2: SGHRS and YFSETQ. This CDR3 comprises 15 residues. V was shortened by 4 bases and J by 1 base, with 14 bases between the two germline ends. CDR3 DNA sequence: TGCGCCAGCAGCCGGGGAGGGGGAACCCAAGAGACCCAGTACTTC. Amino acids: CASSRGGGTQETQYF.

The chain has TRBV29-1 and TRBJ2-7; perhaps TRBD2 as D (6 bases). CDR1 and CDR2 (germline): SQVTM, ANQGSEA. There are 15 residues in the CDR3. V was trimmed by 2 bases and J by 2 bases, leaving 16 bases between them. The DNA for the CDR3 is TGCAGCGTTGAACCCGCGGAGGGCGCACCCTACGAGCAGTACTTC. Residues: CSVEPAEGAPYEQYF.

Remarks on this clonotype: A much larger clone differs by one base, so this may be a read error. V usage is TRBV11-2 and J usage is TRBJ2-5; the match to TRBD2 covers 14 bases. With V trimmed by 5 bases and J by 11 bases, 10 bases remained unmatched. The CDR3 covers 15 residues. Germline CDR1 and CDR2: SGHAT and FQNNGV. The CDR3 sequence is CASSPGLAGENEQYF. The CDR3, as DNA: TGTGCCAGCAGCCCGGGACTAGCGGGAGAGAATGAGCAGTACTTC.

The J gene is TRBJ1-1, the V gene TRBV6-6; a weak D match, TRBD1 (5 bases). Trimming stripped 0 bases from V and 1 base from J, with 15 bases between. Germline V CDR1 and CDR2: MNHNY, SVGAGI (reference sequence). CDR3 length: 17 residues. CDR3 protein: CASSYSGGNRRNTEAFF. CDR3 nucleotides: TGTGCCAGCAGTTACTCCGGCGGTAACAGGCGGAACACTGAAGCTTTCTTT.

Comment on this clonotype: Possible read error: a much larger clone is one base away. CDR3 coding DNA: TGCGCCAGCAGCCAAGACGGACAGGGGGTATTCAATGAGCAGTACTTC. It codes for CASSQDGQGVFNEQYF. The V and J genes are TRBV4-3 and TRBJ2-5, with TRBD1 identical over 10 bases. In germline, CDR1 is LGHNA, CDR2 YSLEER. This CDR3 spans 16 amino acids. V shed 0 bases, J shed 11 bases, and the junction held 12 bases outside the gene matches.

The chain combines TRBV20-1 with TRBJ2-1; TRBD2 matches at 9 bases. Germline V gene sequence: CDR1 DFQATT, CDR2 SNEGSKA (reference sequence). Unmatched junction bases numbered 5, after V lost 5 bases and J lost 6 bases. This CDR3 is 13 amino acids long. The CDR3 sequence is CSAVAGEANEQFF. The CDR3 region has the DNA TGCAGTGCTGTAGCGGGAGAGGCCAATGAGCAGTTCTTC.

The CDR3 DNA sequence: TGCAGCGTTGCCCAAGGGCGTGCCACAGATACGCAGTATTTT. Protein sequence: CSVAQGRATDTQYF. The rearrangement uses TRBV29-1 and TRBJ2-3, with D uncertain. CDR1 is SQVTM and CDR2 is ANQGSEA in the germline V gene. V lost 4 bases and J 2 bases, leaving 13 bases between the germline ends. The CDR3 consists of 14 residues.

J is TRBJ1-5 and V is TRBV29-1; D call uncertain. This CDR3 is built from 12 residues. Trimming removed 5 bases at V and 10 bases at J, with 15 bases between. The germline V gene has CDR1 SQVTM and CDR2 ANQGSEA. CDR3 DNA: TGCAGCGTTCCACTCCAAATTCTCCCCCAGCATTTT. Translating it yields CSVPLQILPQHF.

The chain couples TRBV4-3 to TRBJ2-7, with D unclear. This CDR3 is 14 amino acids long. V shed 5 bases and J shed 7 bases, with 18 bases lying between them. Germline loops: CDR1 LGHNA, CDR2 YSLEER. The CDR3: CASSVSLVSHEQYF. Here the CDR3 DNA reads TGCGCCAGCAGCGTATCTCTAGTAAGCCATGAGCAGTACTTC.

The chain recombines TRBV7-9 with TRBJ1-5; 10 bases are shared with TRBD1. This CDR3 has 17 residues. Unmatched junction bases numbered 10, after V lost 4 bases and J lost 4 bases. Germline lookup yields CDR1 SEHNR and CDR2 FQNEAQ (reference sequence). The DNA for the CDR3 is TGTGCCAGCAGCTCAGATTTGACAGGGGGCCCGAATCAGCCCCAGCATTTT. Translated: CASSSDLTGGPNQPQHF.

The chain recombines TRBV9 with TRBJ2-7; 14 bases agree with TRBD2. CDR3 length: 18 amino acids. J lost 5 bases, V lost 0 bases, and 10 bases had no gene match. The germline V gene has CDR1 SGDLS and CDR2 YYNGEE. The CDR3 spells CASSVASGTSGRWDEQYF. In nucleotides, the CDR3 is TGTGCCAGCAGCGTAGCTTCGGGGACTAGCGGGAGATGGGACGAGCAGTACTTC. The variable domain in full, with the rest retrieved from reference TRBV9 and TRBJ2-7, is DSGVTQTPKHLITATGQRVTLRCSPRSGDLSVYWYQQSLDQGLQFLIQYYNGEERAKGNILERFSAQQFPDLHSELNLSSLELGDSALYFCASSVASGTSGRWDEQYFGPGTRLTVT.

The chain is built from TRBV5-1 and TRBJ1-2; a weak D match, TRBD1 (5 bases). The CDR3 is made up of 15 amino acids. Germline V gene sequence: CDR1 SGHRS, CDR2 YFSETQ. Between the trimmed V and J ends, which lost 0 bases and 8 bases, there was a span of 17 bases. CDR3: CASSLEARVVSGYTF. The CDR3 nucleotides are TGCGCCAGCAGCTTGGAGGCCAGGGTTGTTTCCGGCTACACCTTC. Filled out from reference TRBV5-1 and TRBJ1-2, the complete variable domain reads KAGVTQTPRYLIKTRGQQVTLSCSPISGHRSVSWYQQTPGQGLQFLFEYFSETQRNKGNFPGRFSGRQFSNSRSEMNVSTLELGDSALYLCASSLEARVVSGYTFGSGTRLTVV.

In its sample, this clonotype was seen once. The gene calls are TRBV20-1 and TRBJ1-2, with D perhaps matching TRBD1 (6 bases). Germline values: CDR1 DFQATT, CDR2 SNEGSKA (reference sequence). Trimming pared 1 base from V and 4 bases from J, leaving 13 bases between. The CDR3 runs to 14 residues. The CDR3 DNA reads as TGCAGTGCTAGAGGGGAGGGGGTTGGCTATGGCTACACCTTC. Residues: CSARGEGVGYGYTF.

The table lists this clonotype with a few counts. The chain recombines TRBV9 with TRBJ1-3; maybe TRBD1 (6 bases). The germline V gene encodes CDR1 SGDLS and CDR2 YYNGEE. With 3 bases removed from V and 0 bases from J, the gap between germline ends came to 13 bases. The CDR3 loop spans 16 amino acids. CDR3 DNA: TGTGCCAGCAGCGCATTACAGGGCCTCTCTGGAAACACCATATATTTT. Its protein product is CASSALQGLSGNTIYF.

This clonotype has only a few counts. The chain couples TRBV11-2 to TRBJ2-2; weak D call: TRBD1 (5 bases). The V end lost 1 base, the J end lost 8 bases, and 8 bases lay between the germline ends. The length of the CDR3 is 13 residues. The germline CDR1 and CDR2 sequences are SGHAT and FQNNGV. The CDR3 loop is CASSLVGLGELFF. The CDR3 bases are TGTGCCAGCAGCTTAGTGGGGCTTGGGGAGCTGTTTTTT.

This clonotype was observed a few times. The chain recombines TRBV12-5 with TRBJ2-7; no definite D call. Germline CDR1 reads LGHNT; CDR2 reads FRNRAP. The CDR3 is made up of 13 amino acids. With 1 base removed from V and 3 bases from J, the gap between germline ends came to 7 bases. In DNA, the CDR3 is TGTGCTAGTGGTTTGGACTCCGACTACGAGCAGTACTTC. Its protein product is CASGLDSDYEQYF.

This chain links TRBV29-1 with TRBJ2-7; 7 bases map to TRBD2. CDR3 length equals 12 residues. The germline CDR1 and CDR2 sequences are SQVTM and ANQGSEA. Trimming cost V 7 bases and J 10 bases; bases outside gene matches: 13. The CDR3 sequence: CSAGRPREAQYF. CDR3 nucleotide sequence: TGCAGCGCTGGCAGGCCCCGGGAGGCCCAGTACTTC.

The chain uses TRBV25-1 and TRBJ1-2; D unclear. CDR1 and CDR2 from the germline V gene are MGHDK and SYGVNS. The ends were cut back, 6 bases at V and 4 bases at J, with 12 bases in the middle. The CDR3 covers 13 residues. The CDR3 sequence is CASSGGFSYGYTF. CDR3 coding DNA: TGTGCCAGCAGCGGTGGATTCAGCTATGGCTACACCTTC.

The chain uses TRBV6-1 and TRBJ2-7, with D perhaps matching TRBD1 or TRBD2 (5 bases each). Trimming stripped 1 base from V and 3 bases from J, with 13 bases between. The CDR3 runs 15 residues. Looked up from germline, CDR1 is MNHNS and CDR2 is SASEGT. DNA of the CDR3: TGTGCCAGCAGTGAAGTGGGGACGCCTCTCTACGAGCAGTACTTC. Translation gives CASSEVGTPLYEQYF.